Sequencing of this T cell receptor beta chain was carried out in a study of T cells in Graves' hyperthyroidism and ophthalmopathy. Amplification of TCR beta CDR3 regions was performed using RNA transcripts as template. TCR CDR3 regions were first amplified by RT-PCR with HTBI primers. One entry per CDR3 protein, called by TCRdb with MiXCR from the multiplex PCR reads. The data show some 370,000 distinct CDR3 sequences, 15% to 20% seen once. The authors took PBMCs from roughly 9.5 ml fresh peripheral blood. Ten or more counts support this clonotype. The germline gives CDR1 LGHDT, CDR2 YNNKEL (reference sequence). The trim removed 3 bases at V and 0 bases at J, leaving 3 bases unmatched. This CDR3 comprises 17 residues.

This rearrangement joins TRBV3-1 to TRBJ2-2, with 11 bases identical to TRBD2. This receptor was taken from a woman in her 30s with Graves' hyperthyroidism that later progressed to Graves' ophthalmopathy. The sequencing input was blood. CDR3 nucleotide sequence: TGTGCCAGCAGCCAGATAGCGGGAGGGCCGAACACCGGGGAGCTGTTTTTT. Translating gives CASSQIAGGPNTGELFF.